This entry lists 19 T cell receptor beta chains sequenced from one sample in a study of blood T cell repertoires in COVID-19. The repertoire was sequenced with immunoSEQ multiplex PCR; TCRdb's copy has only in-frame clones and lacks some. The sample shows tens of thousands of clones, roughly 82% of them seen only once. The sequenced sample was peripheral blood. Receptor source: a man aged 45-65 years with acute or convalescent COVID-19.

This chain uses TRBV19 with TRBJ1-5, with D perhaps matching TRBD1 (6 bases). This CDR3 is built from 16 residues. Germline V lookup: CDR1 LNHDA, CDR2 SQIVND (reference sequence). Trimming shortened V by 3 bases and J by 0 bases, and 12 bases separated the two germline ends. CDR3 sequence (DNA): TGTGCCAGTAGTATGACAGGTCGCTATAGCAATCAGCCCCAGCATTTT. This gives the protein CASSMTGRYSNQPQHF.

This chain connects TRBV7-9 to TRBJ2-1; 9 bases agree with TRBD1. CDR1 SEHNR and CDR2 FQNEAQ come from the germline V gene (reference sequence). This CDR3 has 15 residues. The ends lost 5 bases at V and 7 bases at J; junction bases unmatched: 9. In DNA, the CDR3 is TGTGCCAGCAGCAGGTCACAGGGGGCTCTGAATGAGCAGTTCTTC. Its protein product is CASSRSQGALNEQFF. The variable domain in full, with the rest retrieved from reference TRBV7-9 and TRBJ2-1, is DTGVSQNPRHKITKRGQNVTFRCDPISEHNRLYWYRQTLGQGPEFLTYFQNEAQLEKSRLLSDRFSAERPKGSFSTLEIQRTEQGDSAMYLCASSRSQGALNEQFFGPGTRLTVL.

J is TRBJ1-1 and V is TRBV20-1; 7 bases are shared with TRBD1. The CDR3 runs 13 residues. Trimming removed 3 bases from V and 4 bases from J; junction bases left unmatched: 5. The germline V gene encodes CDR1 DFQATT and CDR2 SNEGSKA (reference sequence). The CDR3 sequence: CSASRQGGTEAFF. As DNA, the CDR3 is TGCAGTGCTAGTAGGCAGGGGGGCACTGAAGCTTTCTTT.

CDR3 protein: CASSLVGISGNTIYF. DNA of the CDR3: TGCGCCAGCAGCTTAGTCGGTATCTCTGGAAACACCATATATTTT. The chain employs TRBV5-1 and TRBJ1-3; D is ambiguous. The V end lost 2 bases, the J end lost 0 bases, and 9 bases lay between the germline ends. CDR3 length: 15 residues. Germline values: CDR1 SGHRS, CDR2 YFSETQ.

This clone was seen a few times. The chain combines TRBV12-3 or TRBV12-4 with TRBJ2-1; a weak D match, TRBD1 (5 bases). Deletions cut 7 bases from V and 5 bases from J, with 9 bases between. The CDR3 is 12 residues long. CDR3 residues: CASKRQNNEQFF. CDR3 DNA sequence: TGTGCCAGCAAAAGACAGAACAATGAGCAGTTCTTC.

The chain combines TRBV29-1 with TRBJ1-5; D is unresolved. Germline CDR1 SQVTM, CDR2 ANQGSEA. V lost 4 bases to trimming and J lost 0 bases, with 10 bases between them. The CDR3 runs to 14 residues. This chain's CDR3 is CSVGGGYSNQPQHF. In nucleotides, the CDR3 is TGCAGCGTTGGAGGTGGATATAGCAATCAGCCCCAGCATTTT.

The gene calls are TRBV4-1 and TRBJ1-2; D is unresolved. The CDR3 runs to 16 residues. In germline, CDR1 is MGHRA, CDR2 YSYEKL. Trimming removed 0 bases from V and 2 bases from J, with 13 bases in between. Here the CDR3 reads CASSQEIQQRNYGYTF. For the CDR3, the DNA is TGCGCCAGCAGCCAAGAGATACAGCAACGGAACTATGGCTACACCTTC.

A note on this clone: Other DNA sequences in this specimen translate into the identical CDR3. The CDR3 is CASSIQGVAYGYTF. The DNA for the CDR3 is TGTGCCAGTAGTATCCAGGGGGTGGCCTATGGCTACACCTTC. This sequence joins TRBV19 and TRBJ1-2; 7 nucleotides match TRBD1. In germline, CDR1 is LNHDA, CDR2 SQIVND (reference sequence). This CDR3 comprises 14 residues. Losses at the gene ends were 3 bases for V and 4 bases for J; bases not matched to a gene: 5.

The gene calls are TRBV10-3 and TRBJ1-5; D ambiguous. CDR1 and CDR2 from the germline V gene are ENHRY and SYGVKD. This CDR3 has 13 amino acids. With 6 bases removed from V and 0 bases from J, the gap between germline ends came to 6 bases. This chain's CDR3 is CAISEHSNQPQHF. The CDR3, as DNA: TGTGCCATCAGCGAGCATAGCAATCAGCCCCAGCATTTT.

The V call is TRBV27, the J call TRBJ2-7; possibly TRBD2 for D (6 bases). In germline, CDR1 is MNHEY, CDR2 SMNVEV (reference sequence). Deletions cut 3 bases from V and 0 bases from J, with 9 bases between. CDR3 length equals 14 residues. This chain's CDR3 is CASSFAGLSYEQYF. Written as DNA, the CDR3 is TGTGCCAGCAGTTTCGCGGGGCTCTCCTACGAGCAGTACTTC.

The CDR3 spells CASSRGTGDQPQHF. The DNA for the CDR3 is TGTGCCAGCAGCAGGGGGACAGGGGATCAGCCCCAGCATTTT. This chain links TRBV5-6 with TRBJ1-5, with 10 bases that match TRBD1. The germline V gene encodes CDR1 SGHDT and CDR2 YYEEEE. The CDR3 is made up of 14 amino acids. Losses at the gene ends were 4 bases for V and 5 bases for J; bases not matched to a gene: 3.

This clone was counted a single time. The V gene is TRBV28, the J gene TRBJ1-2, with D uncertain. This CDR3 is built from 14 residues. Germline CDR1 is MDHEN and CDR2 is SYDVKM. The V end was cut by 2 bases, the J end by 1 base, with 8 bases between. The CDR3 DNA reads TGTGCCAGCAGTTTAGGAGGGTTTAACTATGGCTACACCTTC. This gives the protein CASSLGGFNYGYTF.

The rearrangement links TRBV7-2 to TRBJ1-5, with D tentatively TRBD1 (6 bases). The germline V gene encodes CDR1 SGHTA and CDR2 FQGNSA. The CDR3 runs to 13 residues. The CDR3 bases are TGTCCCTACAAAGGGGGGGGCGTTCAGCCCCAGCATTTT. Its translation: CPYKGGGVQPQHF.

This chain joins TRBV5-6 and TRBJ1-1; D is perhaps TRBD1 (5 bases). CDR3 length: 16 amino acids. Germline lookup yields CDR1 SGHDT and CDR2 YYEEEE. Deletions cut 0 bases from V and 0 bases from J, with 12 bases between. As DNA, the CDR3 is TGTGCCAGCAGCTTGGGGGCCGGGGGGGTGAACACTGAAGCTTTCTTT. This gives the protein CASSLGAGGVNTEAFF.

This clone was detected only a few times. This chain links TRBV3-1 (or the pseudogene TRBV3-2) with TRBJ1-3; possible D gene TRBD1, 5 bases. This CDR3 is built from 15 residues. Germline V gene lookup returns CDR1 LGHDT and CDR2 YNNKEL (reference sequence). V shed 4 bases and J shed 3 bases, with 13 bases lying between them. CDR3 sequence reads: CASSLGRVFGNTIYF. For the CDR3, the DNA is TGTGCCAGCAGCCTCGGCAGGGTTTTTGGAAACACCATATATTTT.

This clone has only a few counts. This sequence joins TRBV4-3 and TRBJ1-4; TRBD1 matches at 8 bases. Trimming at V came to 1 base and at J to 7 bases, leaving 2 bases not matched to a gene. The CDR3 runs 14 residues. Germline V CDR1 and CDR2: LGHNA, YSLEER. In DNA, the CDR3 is TGCGCCAGCAGCCAAGGGCAGGGGGCTGAAAAACTGTTTTTT. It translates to CASSQGQGAEKLFF.

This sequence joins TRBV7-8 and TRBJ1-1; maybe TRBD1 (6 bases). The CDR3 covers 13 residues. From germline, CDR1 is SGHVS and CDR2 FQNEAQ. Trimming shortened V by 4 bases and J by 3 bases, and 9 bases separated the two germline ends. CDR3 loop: CASSSAGDTEAFF. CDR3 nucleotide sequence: TGTGCCAGCAGCTCCGCAGGGGACACTGAAGCTTTCTTT.

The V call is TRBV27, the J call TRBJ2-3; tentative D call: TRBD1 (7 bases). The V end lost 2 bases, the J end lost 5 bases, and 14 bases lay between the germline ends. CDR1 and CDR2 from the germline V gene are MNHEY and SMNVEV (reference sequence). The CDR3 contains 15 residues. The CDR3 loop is CASSLVLRGEDTQYF. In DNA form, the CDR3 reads TGTGCCAGCAGTTTAGTGCTCAGGGGGGAAGATACGCAGTATTTT.

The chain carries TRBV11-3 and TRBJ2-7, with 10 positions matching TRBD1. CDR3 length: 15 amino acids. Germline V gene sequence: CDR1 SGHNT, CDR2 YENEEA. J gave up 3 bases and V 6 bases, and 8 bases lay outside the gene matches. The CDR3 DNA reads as TGTGCCAGCAGTTCTTCCGGGACAGGGGACTACGAGCAGTACTTC. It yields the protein CASSSSGTGDYEQYF.